This T cell receptor (beta chain) was identified during a study of CD8 T cells in Susac syndrome. cDNA came from approximately 0.5 to 1 ug RNA primed by random hexamers. TCR beta CDR3 was amplified by immunoSEQ covering 54 Vbeta and 13 Jbeta. TCRdb reanalysed the immunoSEQ multiplex PCR reads using MiXCR and keeps one entry per CDR3 protein. This sample yields some 120,000 distinct CDR3 sequences, of which about 94% are seen a single time; about 0.12% belongs to the top ten. Looked up from germline, CDR1 is GTSNPN and CDR2 is SVGIG (reference sequence). The germline V and J ends were trimmed by 5 bases and 1 base, with 16 bases remaining between them. The CDR3 is 15 amino acids. Sequencing of TCR beta covered CD8+ and CD4+ T cells obtained from blood. The multiple sclerosis controls were treatment-naive patients affected by stable or active relapsing-remitting disease. The TEMRA cells underwent FACS enrichment, while the CD8+ and CD4+ T cells underwent negative isolation.

The genes are TRBV30 and TRBJ2-3, with D perhaps TRBD2 (6 bases). This TCR was recovered from a human donor with multiple sclerosis. Source material: CD4+ T cells from PBMCs. The CDR3 DNA is TGTGCCTGGTCCGGGGCGGGGTATCGCACAGATACGCAGTATTTT. Its translation is CAWSGAGYRTDTQYF. The variable domain in full, completed from reference TRBV30 and TRBJ2-3, reads SQTIHQWPATLVQPVGSPLSLECTVEGTSNPNLYWYRQAAGRGLQLLFYSVGIGQISSEVPQNLSASRPQDRQFILSSKKLLLSDSGFYLCAWSGAGYRTDTQYFGPGTRLTVL.